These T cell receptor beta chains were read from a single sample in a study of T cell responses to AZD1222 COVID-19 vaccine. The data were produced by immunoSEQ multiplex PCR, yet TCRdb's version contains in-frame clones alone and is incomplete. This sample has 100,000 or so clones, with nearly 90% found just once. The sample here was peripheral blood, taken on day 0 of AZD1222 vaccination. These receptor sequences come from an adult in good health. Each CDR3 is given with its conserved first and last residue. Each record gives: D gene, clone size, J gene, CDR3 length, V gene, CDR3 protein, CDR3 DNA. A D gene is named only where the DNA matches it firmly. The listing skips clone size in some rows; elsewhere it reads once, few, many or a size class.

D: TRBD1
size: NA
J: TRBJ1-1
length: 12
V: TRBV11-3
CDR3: CASSTQQGGAFF
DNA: TGTGCCAGCAGCACTCAACAGGGGGGAGCTTTCTTT

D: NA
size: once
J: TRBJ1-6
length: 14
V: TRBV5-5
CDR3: CASSLARSDSPLHF
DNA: TGTGCCAGCAGCTTGGCCAGGTCCGATTCACCCCTCCACTTT

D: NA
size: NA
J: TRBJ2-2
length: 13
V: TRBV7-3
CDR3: CASSPRSGGELFF
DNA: TGTGCCAGCAGCCCCCGCAGTGGAGGGGAGCTGTTTTTT

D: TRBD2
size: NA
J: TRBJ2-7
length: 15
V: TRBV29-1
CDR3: CSVQRGGSGAYEQYF
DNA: TGCAGCGTTCAAAGGGGGGGTAGCGGGGCCTACGAGCAGTACTTC

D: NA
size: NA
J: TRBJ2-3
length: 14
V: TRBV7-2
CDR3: CASSGRGGADTQYF
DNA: TGTGCCAGCAGCGGCAGGGGTGGTGCAGATACGCAGTATTTT

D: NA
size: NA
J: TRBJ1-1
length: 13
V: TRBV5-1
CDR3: CASSFRVLTEAFF
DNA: TGTGCCAGCAGCTTTCGGGTCCTGACTGAAGCTTTCTTT

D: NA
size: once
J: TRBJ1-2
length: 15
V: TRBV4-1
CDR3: CASSQERARGYGYTF
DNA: TGCGCCAGCAGCCAAGAACGGGCCAGGGGCTATGGCTACACCTTC

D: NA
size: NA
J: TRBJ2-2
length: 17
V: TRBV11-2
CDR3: CASSLVQVTLHTGELFF
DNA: TGTGCCAGCAGCTTAGTCCAGGTCACCCTACACACCGGGGAGCTGTTTTTT

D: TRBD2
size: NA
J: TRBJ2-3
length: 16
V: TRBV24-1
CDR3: CATGSSGSYRTDTQYF
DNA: TGTGCCACCGGATCTAGCGGGAGTTATCGCACAGATACGCAGTATTTT

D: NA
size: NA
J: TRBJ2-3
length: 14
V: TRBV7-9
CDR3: CASSSDLHTDTQYF
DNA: TGTGCCAGCAGCTCGGACCTCCACACAGATACGCAGTATTTT

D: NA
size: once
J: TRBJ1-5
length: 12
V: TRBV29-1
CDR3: CSVGGSNQPQHF
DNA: TGCAGCGTGGGGGGTAGCAATCAGCCCCAGCATTTT

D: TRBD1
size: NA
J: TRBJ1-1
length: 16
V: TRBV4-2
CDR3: CASSPGQEQRRTEAFF
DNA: TGTGCCAGCAGCCCCGGACAGGAGCAGCGAAGGACTGAAGCTTTCTTT

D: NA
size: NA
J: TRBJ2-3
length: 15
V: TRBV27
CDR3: CASSYRSGKTDTQYF
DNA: TGTGCCAGCAGCTACCGATCCGGGAAGACAGATACGCAGTATTTT

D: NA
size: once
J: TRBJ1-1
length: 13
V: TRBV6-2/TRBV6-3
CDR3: CASSYSIVSGAFF
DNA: TGTGCCAGCAGTTACTCGATCGTCTCCGGAGCTTTCTTT

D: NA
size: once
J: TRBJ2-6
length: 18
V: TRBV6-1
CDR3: CASSEYPGTPSGANVLTF
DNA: TGTGCCAGCAGTGAATACCCCGGGACACCCTCTGGGGCCAACGTCCTGACTTTC

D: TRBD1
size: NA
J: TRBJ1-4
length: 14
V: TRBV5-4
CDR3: CASSQTGADEKLFF
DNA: TGTGCCAGCAGCCAGACAGGGGCGGATGAAAAACTGTTTTTT

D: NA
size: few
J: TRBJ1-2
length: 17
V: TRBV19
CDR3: CASTPERGREDHYGYTF
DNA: TGTGCCAGTACCCCTGAGAGGGGCAGGGAAGACCATTATGGCTACACCTTC

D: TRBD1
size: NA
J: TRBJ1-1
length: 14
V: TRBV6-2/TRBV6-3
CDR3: CASSVTGRNTEAFF
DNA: TGTGCCAGCAGTGTGACAGGGCGGAACACTGAAGCTTTCTTT

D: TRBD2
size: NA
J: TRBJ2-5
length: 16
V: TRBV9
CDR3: CASSVGLAGYQETQYF
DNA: TGTGCCAGCAGCGTAGGACTAGCGGGATACCAAGAGACCCAGTACTTC

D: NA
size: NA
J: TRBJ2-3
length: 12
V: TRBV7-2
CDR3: CASRSSADTQYF
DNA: TGTGCCAGCAGGTCTAGCGCAGATACGCAGTATTTT

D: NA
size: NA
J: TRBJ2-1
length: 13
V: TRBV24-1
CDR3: CATSDSGHSEQFF
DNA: TGTGCCACCAGTGATTCCGGACACAGTGAGCAGTTCTTC

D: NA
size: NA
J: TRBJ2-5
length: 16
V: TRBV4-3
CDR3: CASSQDIGSGQETQYF
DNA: TGCGCCAGCAGCCAAGATATAGGAAGCGGCCAAGAGACCCAGTACTTC

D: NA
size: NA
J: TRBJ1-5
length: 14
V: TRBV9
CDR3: CASSVGRDNQPQHF
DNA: TGTGCCAGCAGCGTAGGACGGGATAATCAGCCCCAGCATTTT

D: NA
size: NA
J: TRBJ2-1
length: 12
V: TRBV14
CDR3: CASSPSVGTSLF
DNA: TGTGCCAGCAGCCCCTCCGTTGGGACGTCTCTCTTC

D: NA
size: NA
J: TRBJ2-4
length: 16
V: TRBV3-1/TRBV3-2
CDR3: CASSQGDQSLENIQYF
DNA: TGTGCCAGCAGCCAAGGGGACCAGTCGTTGGAAAACATTCAGTACTTC

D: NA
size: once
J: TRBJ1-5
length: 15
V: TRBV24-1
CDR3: CATSDPATGHQPQHF
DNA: TGTGCCACCAGTGATCCGGCCACAGGGCATCAGCCCCAGCATTTT

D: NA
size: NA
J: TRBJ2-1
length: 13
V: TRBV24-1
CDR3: CATSDLLRDEQFF
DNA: TGTGCCACCAGTGACCTACTCCGGGATGAGCAGTTCTTC